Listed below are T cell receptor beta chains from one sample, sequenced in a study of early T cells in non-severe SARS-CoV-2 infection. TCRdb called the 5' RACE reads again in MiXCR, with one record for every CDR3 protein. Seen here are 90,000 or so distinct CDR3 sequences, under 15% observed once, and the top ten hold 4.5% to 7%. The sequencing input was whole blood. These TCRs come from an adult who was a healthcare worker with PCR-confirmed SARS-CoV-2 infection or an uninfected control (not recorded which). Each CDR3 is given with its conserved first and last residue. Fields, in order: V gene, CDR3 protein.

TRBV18	CASSPGRGQDTQYF
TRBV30	CAWSVLGRGETQYF
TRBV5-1	CASSLRPGLAGEGEQFF
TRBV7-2	CASSLDGHTAKNIQYF
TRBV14	CASSQRGGNEQFF
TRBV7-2	CASSFGHLNQPQHF
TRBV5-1	CASSFDSFNTEAFF
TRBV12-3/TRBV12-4	CASSPRGYGYTF
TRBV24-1	CATSDSGGTGDTQYF
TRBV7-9	CASEQAGQRTDTQYF
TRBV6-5	CASNSGGPSYEQYF
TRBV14	CASGIGGTQYF
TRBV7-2	CASSLVISGRPERAYEQYF
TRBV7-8	CASSPGLAGRETSTDTQYF
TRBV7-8	CASSFGQLGYEQYF
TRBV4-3	CASSQEIAVTMNTGELFF
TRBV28	CASSSGQVLEQYF
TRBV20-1	CSARSHVYGYTF
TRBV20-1	CSAAGPTGYNEQFF
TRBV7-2	CASSLAVDRDHGYTF
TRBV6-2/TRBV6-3	CASSYGQYSFGHEQYF
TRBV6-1	CASRRGTGYNSPLHF
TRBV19	CASSIGVGYEQYF
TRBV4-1	CASSQGLGRSYNEQFF
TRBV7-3	CASSLGQTGELFF
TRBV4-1	CASSQDSRVLSSGANVLTF
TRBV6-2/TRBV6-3	CASFGWAEAFF
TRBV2	CASSVVRERDYLF
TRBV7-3	CASSLRGGTLSEAFF
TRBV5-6	CASSATGGLYEKLFF
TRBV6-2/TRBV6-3	CASSYGGGYNEQFF
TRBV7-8	CASSQPTSGISTDTQYF
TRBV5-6	CASSLVEVRTDTQYF
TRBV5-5	CASSFTIRTDDNGYTF
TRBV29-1	CSASDHSRGGEQYF
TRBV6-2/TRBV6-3	CASSHPLRTDTQYF
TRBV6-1	CASQGVQPQHF
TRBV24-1	CATSDYDGNEQFF
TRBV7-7	CASSLDRGSYEQYF
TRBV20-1	CSARTSGNLVEQYF
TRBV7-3	CADAQTSGTHYNEQFF
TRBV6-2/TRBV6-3	CASTQEGLGYTF
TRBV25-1	CASSDVSTGKAELFF
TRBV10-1	CASSDGVNEKLFF
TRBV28	CASSLGPLSGNTIYF
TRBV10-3	CAIGTTGERLPQHF
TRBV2	CATGGGASYNEQFF
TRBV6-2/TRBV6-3	CASRDREANQPQHF
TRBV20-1	CSARGGGASYEQYF
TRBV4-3	CASKIDKFTGELFF
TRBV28	CASSSGQPYNEQFF
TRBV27	CASSWASGNIQYF
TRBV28	CASVHSREADTQYF
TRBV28	CASSLARTWDGYTF
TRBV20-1	CSARAPPGGREDETTDTQYF